This TCR beta chain was found in a study of spatial heterogeneity in lung cancer. Study at large: More beta-chain than alpha-chain sequences were consistently detected. More than eight raw reads, on average, carried each unique TCR and UMI combination.

Many counts were recorded for this clonotype. This beta chain is a stray sequence in a library constructed for alpha chains; its clone size is not meaningful. Each CDR3 protein gets one entry after TCRdb re-called the 5' RACE reads with MiXCR. The table shows 10,000 to 15,000 distinct CDR3 sequences, with around 5% occurring only once. The CDR3 runs to 16 residues. The germline V gene encodes CDR1 LNHNV and CDR2 YYDKDF (reference sequence). V was clipped by 0 bases and J by 4 bases; unmatched bases: 7. Described time point: sample taken at primary tumor resection. Whole RNA came from tumor, nontumor lung or frozen PBMC and was sequenced without being sorted.

The chain carries TRBV15 and TRBJ2-5; 8 bases match TRBD2. The sequencing here drew on lung tumor tissue, taken at surgery. This TCR was recovered from a human donor with early-stage non-small cell lung cancer. The CDR3 sequence is CATSRDQVLAGETQYF. As DNA, the CDR3 is TGTGCCACCAGCAGAGATCAGGTGCTAGCGGGAGAGACCCAGTACTTC.